The clone carrying this T cell receptor (beta chain) was picked up many times. Its matching antigen is unknown. The CDR3 is 12 amino acids. Trimming pared 6 bases from V and 2 bases from J, leaving 8 bases between. The germline gives CDR1 MNHNS, CDR2 SASEGT. iRepertoire HTBI primers and Arm-PCR of CDR3 regions built TCR beta libraries. TCRdb called the multiplex PCR reads again in MiXCR, with one record for every CDR3 protein. Among under 250,000 distinct CDR3 sequences listed, around 20% were seen once. These data originate in a study of regulatory T cells in long-lasting Graves disease. Findings of the study overall: Relative to newly diagnosed Graves' patients, persistent ones had lower TCR diversity. Newly diagnosed patients shared 950 to 1,000 public clonotypes; persistent patients shared about 2,500. With persistent disease, TRBV28, TRBJ1-2 and TRBJ2-5 were the favored segments.

Documented time point: newly diagnosed GD, antithyroid drugs for less than 3 months. The TCR library was made from RNA extracted from PBMCs. The input for sequencing was peripheral blood mononuclear cells (PBMCs), taken at new diagnosis, from a patient treated with antithyroid drugs. The TCR originated in a female donor with Graves disease. This chain links TRBV6-1 with TRBJ2-7; no reliable D call. The CDR3 DNA reads as TGTGCCAGCAGAACTCCCCCCTACGAGCAGTACTTC. This translates into CASRTPPYEQYF.